These 28 T cell receptor beta chains came from one sample sequenced in a study of T cell responses to AZD1222 COVID-19 vaccine. Libraries were prepared by immunoSEQ multiplex PCR; TCRdb keeps only in-frame clonotypes and omits some of them. The sample lists 100,000 to 150,000 clones, approximately 91% seen once, with roughly 0.98% in the top ten. The material was peripheral blood, obtained 28 days after the second AZD1222 dose. The receptors come from an adult who received the AZD1222 COVID-19 vaccine.

V and J are TRBV7-9 and TRBJ2-7; 13 bases line up with TRBD2. Per the germline V gene, CDR1 is SEHNR and CDR2 is FQNEAQ (reference sequence). This CDR3 spans 17 amino acids. The junction had 7 bases not matched to a gene; V was cut back by 5 bases and J by 0 bases. The CDR3 reads CASSPRLAGGPSYEQYF. The DNA for the CDR3 is TGTGCCAGCAGCCCCCGACTAGCGGGAGGACCCTCCTACGAGCAGTACTTC.

The genes are TRBV9 and TRBJ2-7, with D possibly TRBD1 on 5 matching bases. Germline assignment: CDR1 SGDLS and CDR2 YYNGEE. CDR3 length: 14 residues. The V gene lost 4 bases and the J gene lost 2 bases, with 13 bases spanning the gap. The DNA of the CDR3 is TGTGCCAGCAGCCCAAAGGACAACCCCTACGAGCAGTACTTC. Protein: CASSPKDNPYEQYF.

The chain combines TRBV5-6 with TRBJ2-7; D gene unclear. The CDR3 spans 14 residues. Germline-derived CDR1 and CDR2 are SGHDT and YYEEEE. V dropped 2 bases and J dropped 6 bases, with 15 bases sitting between them. CDR3 in amino acids: CASSFGGSVVEQYF. CDR3 DNA: TGTGCCAGCAGCTTCGGCGGTTCTGTAGTCGAGCAGTACTTC.

This chain uses TRBV19 with TRBJ2-5; 7 nucleotides align to TRBD2. Germline V gene data show CDR1 as LNHDA and CDR2 as SQIVND (reference sequence). The CDR3 loop spans 13 amino acids. Germline trimming cut 7 bases from V and 3 bases from J; bases unmatched to any gene: 5. This chain's CDR3 is CASTLGREETQYF. The CDR3 region has the DNA TGTGCCAGTACCTTAGGGAGGGAAGAGACCCAGTACTTC.

The chain is built from TRBV7-2 and TRBJ1-2; no clear D. Per germline, CDR1 SGHTA and CDR2 FQGNSA. The CDR3 runs to 13 residues. V lost 2 bases and J lost 4, with 8 bases in between. The CDR3: CASSLFSLYGYTF. DNA of the CDR3: TGTGCCAGCAGCTTATTTTCCCTCTATGGCTACACCTTC.

This clone was found once. The rearrangement joins TRBV18 to TRBJ2-1; 10 bases are a match to TRBD2. The V gene end was trimmed by 0 bases and the J gene end by 5 bases; junction bases not matched to a gene: 10. Per germline, CDR1 KGHSH and CDR2 LQKENI. The CDR3 contains 18 residues. CDR3 bases: TGTGCCAGCTCACCACCGGCCGGACCCGGGACTAGCGACAATGAGCAGTTCTTC. Amino acids: CASSPPAGPGTSDNEQFF.

The V gene is TRBV27, the J gene TRBJ2-3; a possible D gene is TRBD2 (5 bases). The germline CDR1 and CDR2 sequences are MNHEY and SMNVEV (reference sequence). This CDR3 comprises 16 residues. V was shortened by 5 bases and J by 0 bases, with 15 bases between the two germline ends. Here the CDR3 reads CASSARSRGSTDTQYF. CDR3 coding DNA: TGTGCCAGCAGTGCCCGGTCTCGGGGTAGCACAGATACGCAGTATTTT.

The chain recombines TRBV7-3 with TRBJ2-3; D remains ambiguous. This CDR3 is 14 amino acids long. V lost 6 bases, J lost 1 base, and 11 bases lay in between. Germline CDR1 and CDR2: SGHTA and FQGTGA. This CDR3 is CASRLGGGTDTQYF. The CDR3 DNA sequence: TGTGCCAGCAGGTTGGGTGGGGGCACAGATACGCAGTATTTT.

DNA for the CDR3: TGTGCCAGCAGCCCCCAGGGGCAGCCTAATGAAAAACTGTTTTTT. Protein product: CASSPQGQPNEKLFF. This chain links TRBV9 with TRBJ1-4; D possibly corresponds to TRBD1 (6 bases). In germline, CDR1 is SGDLS, CDR2 YYNGEE. With 4 bases removed from V and 3 bases from J, the gap between germline ends came to 13 bases. This CDR3 has 15 amino acids.

V is TRBV5-1 and J is TRBJ1-1; weak D call: TRBD1 (6 bases). The CDR3 is 15 residues long. Germline loops: CDR1 SGHRS, CDR2 YFSETQ. Trimming shortened V by 3 bases and J by 2 bases, and 14 bases separated the two germline ends. The CDR3 region is CASSSSGTTNTEAFF. The CDR3 DNA follows: TGCGCCAGCAGCTCCTCCGGGACAACTAACACTGAAGCTTTCTTT.

CDR3 loop: CASSDPRGNQPQHF. The CDR3 DNA reads as TGTGCCAGCAGCGACCCGCGGGGCAATCAGCCCCAGCATTTT. The chain combines TRBV2 with TRBJ1-5; D is undetermined. V lost 6 bases to trimming and J lost 2 bases, with 11 bases between them. The length of the CDR3 is 14 residues. Germline-derived CDR1 and CDR2 are SNHLY and FYNNEI.

This rearrangement joins TRBV25-1 to TRBJ2-1, with a tentative D call TRBD2 (6 bases). This CDR3 has 16 residues. V was shortened by 2 bases and J by 0 bases, with 11 bases between the two germline ends. CDR1 is MGHDK and CDR2 is SYGVNS in the germline V gene. CDR3 in DNA: TGTGCCAGCAGTGAAGCGATGGGGGGCTCCTACAATGAGCAGTTCTTC. Protein: CASSEAMGGSYNEQFF.

The chain joins TRBV6-1 to TRBJ1-2, with TRBD1 as a possible D gene (5 bases). V was cut by 2 bases and J by 5 bases, with 15 bases left in between. CDR3 length: 15 amino acids. Germline V gene data show CDR1 as MNHNS and CDR2 as SASEGT. Here the CDR3 reads CASSELGTGLYGYTF. The CDR3 bases are TGTGCCAGCAGTGAATTAGGTACAGGATTGTATGGCTACACCTTC.

This sequence joins TRBV28 and TRBJ2-7; no reliable D call. This CDR3 has 15 amino acids. Germline-derived CDR1 and CDR2 are MDHEN and SYDVKM. Trimming stripped 11 bases from V and 0 bases from J, with 20 bases between. The CDR3 reads CAVTYPADSSYEQYF. DNA for the CDR3: TGTGCCGTCACGTATCCGGCTGATAGCTCCTACGAGCAGTACTTC.

The chain combines TRBV3-1 (or the pseudogene TRBV3-2) with TRBJ2-5, with D uncertain. The CDR3 extends over 14 amino acids. V lost 5 bases, J lost 2 bases, and 12 bases lay in between. Germline V gene data show CDR1 as LGHDT and CDR2 as YNNKEL (reference sequence). In DNA form, the CDR3 reads TGTGCCAGCAGCTCACTGGGGATTCAAGAGACCCAGTACTTC. Its protein is CASSSLGIQETQYF.

The rearrangement links TRBV7-3 to TRBJ2-3; D is perhaps TRBD2 (6 bases). The CDR3 spans 15 residues. Trimming took off 2 bases at V and 3 bases at J, with 12 bases between the two ends. In germline, CDR1 is SGHTA, CDR2 FQGTGA. CDR3 loop: CASSLLTSRTDTQYF. In DNA form, the CDR3 reads TGTGCCAGCAGCTTACTTACTAGCAGGACAGATACGCAGTATTTT.

This sequence joins TRBV6-1 and TRBJ2-3; D gene uncertain. CDR3 size: 16 residues. Trimming cost V 2 bases and J 1 base, with 13 bases left between them. Germline CDR1 reads MNHNS; CDR2 reads SASEGT. CDR3 coding DNA: TGTGCCAGCAGTGAATACATCGGACGAGGCACAGATACGCAGTATTTT. Translated: CASSEYIGRGTDTQYF.

The chain joins TRBV5-1 to TRBJ1-6; D is possibly TRBD1 (5 bases). Germline assignment: CDR1 SGHRS and CDR2 YFSETQ. The CDR3 spans 15 residues. The V end was cut by 1 base, the J end by 10 bases, with 15 bases between. This CDR3 is CASSLYATADSPLHF. The DNA for the CDR3 is TGCGCCAGCAGCTTGTACGCGACAGCCGACTCACCCCTCCACTTT.

The chain has TRBV5-6 and TRBJ1-1; 10 positions agree with TRBD1. This CDR3 is 17 amino acids long. V shed 0 bases and J 4 bases; nucleotides not matched to a gene: 9. Germline lookup yields CDR1 SGHDT and CDR2 YYEEEE. Here the CDR3 reads CASSLVRTGGLGTEAFF. The DNA for the CDR3 is TGTGCCAGCAGCTTGGTCAGGACAGGGGGACTGGGCACTGAAGCTTTCTTT.

The chain carries TRBV9 and TRBJ2-7; 12 bases agree with TRBD2. Germline V gene sequence: CDR1 SGDLS, CDR2 YYNGEE. The length of the CDR3 is 18 residues. V lost 4 bases and J lost 1; bases outside the gene matches: 12. The CDR3 region is CASSPGTSGSSGSYEQYF. CDR3 nucleotides: TGTGCCAGCAGCCCCGGGACTAGCGGGTCTTCTGGGTCCTACGAGCAGTACTTC.

DNA for the CDR3: TGTGCCAGCAGCCCACAGTCTACCCGGGGTTTCTACGAGCAGTACTTC. This translates into CASSPQSTRGFYEQYF. J is TRBJ2-7 and V is TRBV9; a weak D match, TRBD2 (5 bases). V lost 4 bases, J lost 3 bases, and 20 bases lay in between. The CDR3 has 16 residues. Looked up from germline, CDR1 is SGDLS and CDR2 is YYNGEE.

V usage is TRBV27 and J usage is TRBJ2-5; D gene ambiguous. This CDR3 is built from 13 residues. V gave up 3 bases and J gave up 2 bases, with 7 bases separating them. Per the germline V gene, CDR1 is MNHEY and CDR2 is SMNVEV (reference sequence). CDR3 sequence reads: CASSFRVQETQYF. For the CDR3, the DNA is TGTGCCAGCAGTTTCCGGGTTCAAGAGACCCAGTACTTC.

V gene TRBV18 combines with J gene TRBJ2-7, with 9 bases fitting TRBD1. In germline, CDR1 is KGHSH, CDR2 LQKENI. The trim removed 3 bases at V and 1 base at J, leaving 4 bases unmatched. This CDR3 comprises 15 residues. This CDR3 reads CASSPSGQGSYEQYF. The CDR3 DNA reads TGTGCCAGCTCACCTTCGGGACAGGGTTCCTACGAGCAGTACTTC.

V and J are TRBV4-2 and TRBJ2-6; 11 nucleotides match TRBD1. CDR1 and CDR2 from the germline V gene are LGHNA and YNFKEQ. Losses at the gene ends were 1 base for V and 12 bases for J; bases not matched to a gene: 5. CDR3 length: 15 residues. The CDR3: CASSQGTGGTPVLTF. The CDR3 nucleotides read TGTGCCAGCAGCCAAGGGACAGGGGGCACCCCCGTCCTGACTTTC.

The rearrangement uses TRBV19 and TRBJ1-5; D unclear. The germline V gene encodes CDR1 LNHDA and CDR2 SQIVND (reference sequence). V gave up 5 bases and J gave up 7 bases, with 9 bases separating them. This CDR3 has 12 amino acids. The CDR3 loop reads CASSPIRQPQHF. CDR3 sequence (DNA): TGTGCCAGTAGTCCAATTCGGCAGCCCCAGCATTTT.

This chain joins TRBV29-1 and TRBJ1-4; 10 positions agree with TRBD1. V shed 5 bases, J shed 0 bases, and the junction held 3 bases outside the gene matches. The CDR3 sequence is 15 residues long. The germline CDR1 and CDR2 sequences are SQVTM and ANQGSEA. Written as DNA, the CDR3 is TGCAGCGTTCTGGGACAGGGGACAACTAATGAAAAACTGTTTTTT. It encodes CSVLGQGTTNEKLFF.

For this clone: Germline and junction disagree at one end, which may indicate a read error. Other DNA variants within this sample encode the same CDR3. The chain is built from TRBV2 and TRBJ2-5, with D possibly being TRBD1 (5 bases). The length of the CDR3 is 14 residues. Per germline, CDR1 SNHLY and CDR2 FYNNEI. The chain's CDR3 is CASSDQQDQETQYF. CDR3 in DNA: TGTGCCAGTAGTGACCAACAGGACCAAGAGACCCAGTACTTC.

This chain joins TRBV9 and TRBJ2-5; D tentatively reads TRBD1 or TRBD2 (5 bases each). The CDR3 length is 15 residues. The germline V gene encodes CDR1 SGDLS and CDR2 YYNGEE. Trimming pared 4 bases from V and 2 bases from J, leaving 15 bases between. The CDR3 bases are TGTGCCAGCAGCACCGTCGGGGCCTTACAAGAGACCCAGTACTTC. The encoded protein is CASSTVGALQETQYF.